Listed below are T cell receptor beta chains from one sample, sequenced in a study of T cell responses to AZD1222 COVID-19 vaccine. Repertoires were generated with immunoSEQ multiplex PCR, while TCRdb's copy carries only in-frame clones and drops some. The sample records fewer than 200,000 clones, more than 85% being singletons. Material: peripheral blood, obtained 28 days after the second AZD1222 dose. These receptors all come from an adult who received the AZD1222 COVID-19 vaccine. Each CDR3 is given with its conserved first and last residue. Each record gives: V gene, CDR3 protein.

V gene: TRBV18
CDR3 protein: CASSPRSLGQPNYGYTF

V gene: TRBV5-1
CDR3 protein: CASSSGGVNSPLHF

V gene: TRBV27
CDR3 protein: CASSPRTGTWAPLHF

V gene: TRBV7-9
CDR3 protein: CASSLARTGSLLNTEAFF

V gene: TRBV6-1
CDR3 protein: CASREAGTSWQETQYF

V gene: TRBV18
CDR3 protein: CASSPDTQPQHF

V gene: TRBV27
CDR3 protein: CASRLEWDTGELFF

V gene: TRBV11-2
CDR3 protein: CASAPGSLAGRQETQYF

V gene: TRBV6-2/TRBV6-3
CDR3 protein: CASSYEGGDGYTF

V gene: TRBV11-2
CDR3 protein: CASRPAGVLKGYTF

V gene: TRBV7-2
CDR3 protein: CASSLALGGNQPQHF

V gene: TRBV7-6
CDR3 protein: CASSLGTGAIYGYTF

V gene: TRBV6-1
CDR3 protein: CASSEGGGAGGNQPQHF

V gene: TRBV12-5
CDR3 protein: CASAPDRRSEKLFF

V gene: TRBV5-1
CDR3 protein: CASSLTSGFYNEQFF

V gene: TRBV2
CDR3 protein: CASSPRGISNQPQHF

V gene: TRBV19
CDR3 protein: CASSNLEQQLSSYNSPLHF

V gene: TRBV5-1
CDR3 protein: CASSTGLARQETQYF

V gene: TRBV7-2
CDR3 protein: CASSLWAGSTRGRNQPQHF

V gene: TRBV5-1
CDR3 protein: CASSLGQGSGANVLTF

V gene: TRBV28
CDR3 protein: CASSLIQGGYTF

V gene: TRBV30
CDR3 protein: CAWSLMQETQAFF

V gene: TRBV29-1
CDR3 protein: CSVEPLQGKSYEQYF

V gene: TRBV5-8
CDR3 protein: CASSLTGDYGYTF